These T cell receptor beta chains were read from a single sample in a study of CD4 T cells in relation to SARS-CoV-2 and coronaviruses. Generated by immunoSEQ multiplex PCR, the TCRdb table keeps only in-frame clones and is missing some. The sample has about 20,000 clones, about 69% seen once. Their recognized antigens are unknown. The specimen sequenced was CD4+ T cells from PBMCs, cultured in vitro. These receptors were collected from a human donor in good health. CDR3s include the opening cysteine and the closing phenylalanine or tryptophan. D genes are given only for firm matches. Not every row has a clone size; where given, it reads once, few, many or a size class.

J gene: TRBJ1-5; clone size: NA; D gene: TRBD1; V gene: TRBV20-1; CDR3 DNA: TGCAGTGCTAGTTCAACCGGGACAGCCAGCAATCAGCCCCAGCATTTT; CDR3 protein: CSASSTGTASNQPQHF
J gene: TRBJ2-3; clone size: NA; D gene: NA; V gene: TRBV7-2; CDR3 DNA: TGTGCCAGCAGCTTAGTGGGCGGAACGGCGGCAGATACGCAGTATTTT; CDR3 protein: CASSLVGGTAADTQYF
J gene: TRBJ2-3; clone size: NA; D gene: NA; V gene: TRBV5-1; CDR3 DNA: TGCGCCAGCAGCTTGTCTGATAGCACAGATACGCAGTATTTT; CDR3 protein: CASSLSDSTDTQYF
J gene: TRBJ2-2; clone size: few; D gene: NA; V gene: TRBV5-1; CDR3 DNA: TGCGCCAGCAGCTTCAGGGTAGAGAACACCGGGGAGCTGTTTTTT; CDR3 protein: CASSFRVENTGELFF
J gene: TRBJ2-7; clone size: NA; D gene: TRBD1; V gene: TRBV29-1; CDR3 DNA: TGCAGCGTTGAGACAGGGGGTACCTACGAGCAGTACTTC; CDR3 protein: CSVETGGTYEQYF
J gene: TRBJ2-7; clone size: NA; D gene: TRBD1; V gene: TRBV27; CDR3 DNA: TGTGCCAGCAGTTTAAGGACAGGGTGGGAATACGAGCAGTACTTC; CDR3 protein: CASSLRTGWEYEQYF
J gene: TRBJ1-2; clone size: NA; D gene: NA; V gene: TRBV7-2; CDR3 DNA: TGTGCCAGCAGCGAGGGAGAATATGGCTACACCTTC; CDR3 protein: CASSEGEYGYTF
J gene: TRBJ2-2; clone size: NA; D gene: TRBD1; V gene: TRBV6-5; CDR3 DNA: TGTGCCAGCAGAATACGACAGGGAAGCACCGGGGAGCTGTTTTTT; CDR3 protein: CASRIRQGSTGELFF
J gene: TRBJ2-1; clone size: NA; D gene: NA; V gene: TRBV7-2; CDR3 DNA: TGTGCCAGCAGCCCTTGGGACGGCTACAATGAGCAGTTCTTC; CDR3 protein: CASSPWDGYNEQFF
J gene: TRBJ2-1; clone size: NA; D gene: TRBD2; V gene: TRBV18; CDR3 DNA: TGTGCCAGCTCGCCCGGGACTAGCGGGGGGGGTGAGCAGTTCTTC; CDR3 protein: CASSPGTSGGGEQFF
J gene: TRBJ2-7; clone size: NA; D gene: TRBD1; V gene: TRBV6-1; CDR3 DNA: TGTGCCAGCAGTGACCCGGGACAGGGTTTGGAAGAGCAGTACTTC; CDR3 protein: CASSDPGQGLEEQYF
J gene: TRBJ1-4; clone size: once; D gene: NA; V gene: TRBV25-1; CDR3 DNA: TGTGCCAGCAGTGAATTGGGGATAGCAACTAATGAAAAACTGTTTTTT; CDR3 protein: CASSELGIATNEKLFF
J gene: TRBJ2-2; clone size: NA; D gene: TRBD2; V gene: TRBV4-2; CDR3 DNA: TGTGCCAGCAGCCTAGCGGGAGGATCGAACACCGGGGAGCTGTTTTTT; CDR3 protein: CASSLAGGSNTGELFF
J gene: TRBJ2-3; clone size: NA; D gene: NA; V gene: TRBV30; CDR3 DNA: TGTGCCTCCTCCGGCGGCAGCACAGATACGCAGTATTTT; CDR3 protein: CASSGGSTDTQYF
J gene: TRBJ2-5; clone size: NA; D gene: NA; V gene: TRBV5-4; CDR3 DNA: TGTGCCAGCAGCTTTCGGGGGGCGGGTGAGACCCAGTACTTC; CDR3 protein: CASSFRGAGETQYF
J gene: TRBJ1-2; clone size: NA; D gene: NA; V gene: TRBV19; CDR3 DNA: TGTGCCAGTAGTATAGACAGGGGAGGCGGCTACACCTTC; CDR3 protein: CASSIDRGGGYTF
J gene: TRBJ2-3; clone size: NA; D gene: TRBD2; V gene: TRBV9; CDR3 DNA: TGTGCCAGCACCCTAGCGGGAGAGGCCATGGATACGCAGTATTTT; CDR3 protein: CASTLAGEAMDTQYF
J gene: TRBJ2-5; clone size: NA; D gene: NA; V gene: TRBV21-1; CDR3 DNA: TGTGCCAGCAGCAAAGTATTACGGACTAGCGGTTCTCAGCCGGGGGAGACCCAGTACTTC; CDR3 protein: CASSKVLRTSGSQPGETQYF
J gene: TRBJ1-6; clone size: NA; D gene: NA; V gene: TRBV25-1; CDR3 DNA: TGTGCCAGCACCCATGGCAGGGCAAGTTCCCTCCACTTT; CDR3 protein: CASTHGRASSLHF
J gene: TRBJ1-1; clone size: few; D gene: NA; V gene: TRBV7-9; CDR3 DNA: TGTGCCAGCAGCTTATCGGGCAGGGGCCCGGACACTGAAGCTTTCTTT; CDR3 protein: CASSLSGRGPDTEAFF
J gene: TRBJ1-4; clone size: few; D gene: TRBD1; V gene: TRBV7-2; CDR3 DNA: TGTGCCACCCGACGAGGACAGGGGGAAAAACTGTTTTTT; CDR3 protein: CATRRGQGEKLFF